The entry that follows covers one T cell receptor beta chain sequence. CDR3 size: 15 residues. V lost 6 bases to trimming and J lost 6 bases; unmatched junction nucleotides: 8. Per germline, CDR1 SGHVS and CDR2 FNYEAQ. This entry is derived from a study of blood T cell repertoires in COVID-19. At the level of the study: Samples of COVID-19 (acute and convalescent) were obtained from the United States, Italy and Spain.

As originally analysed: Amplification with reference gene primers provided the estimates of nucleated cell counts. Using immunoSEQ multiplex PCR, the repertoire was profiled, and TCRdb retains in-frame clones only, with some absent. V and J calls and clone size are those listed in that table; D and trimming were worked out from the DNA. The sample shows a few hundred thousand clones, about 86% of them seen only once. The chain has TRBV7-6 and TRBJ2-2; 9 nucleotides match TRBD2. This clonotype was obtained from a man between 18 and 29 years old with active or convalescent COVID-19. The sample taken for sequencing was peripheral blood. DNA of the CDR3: TGTGCCAGCAGACTAAGGGGGACTAGCTCCGGGGAGCTGTTTTTT. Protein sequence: CASRLRGTSSGELFF.